This is a list of T cell receptor beta chains from one sample in a study of T cells after yellow fever vaccination. TCRdb re-called the 5' RACE reads through MiXCR, storing one row per CDR3 protein. Of 200,000 to 250,000 distinct CDR3 sequences listed, 6.9% are singletons. This specimen consisted of CD4+ T cells sorted from PBMCs, obtained 15 days after the yellow fever booster vaccination. These TCRs come from a man aged 25-45 years who received the YFV17D yellow fever vaccine. Both conserved end residues are trimmed from each CDR3. The size field is filled for only some rows; it gives once, few, many or a size class.

clone_size: few
v_call: TRBV10-3
cdr3_aa: AISESAADAGELF

clone_size: NA
v_call: TRBV24-1
cdr3_aa: ATSDSGSYTDTQY

clone_size: many
v_call: TRBV20-1
cdr3_aa: SAREINTQETQY

clone_size: NA
v_call: TRBV15
cdr3_aa: ATSRGGDYEQY

clone_size: many
v_call: TRBV12-3/TRBV12-4
cdr3_aa: ATARGAATPS

clone_size: few
v_call: TRBV6-2/TRBV6-3
cdr3_aa: ASRRGSRAEQF

clone_size: few
v_call: TRBV20-1
cdr3_aa: SARVPVGGEQF

clone_size: few
v_call: TRBV19
cdr3_aa: ASSRKGYYGYT

clone_size: NA
v_call: TRBV9
cdr3_aa: ASSVGTSKMNTEAF

clone_size: few
v_call: TRBV7-6
cdr3_aa: ASSLGAGGDTQY

clone_size: NA
v_call: TRBV18
cdr3_aa: ASSRDRGFQEAF

clone_size: many
v_call: TRBV29-1
cdr3_aa: SAAAGGYNEQF

clone_size: many
v_call: TRBV7-9
cdr3_aa: ASSDSGAAGTQY

clone_size: many
v_call: TRBV14
cdr3_aa: ASSQADRTSGSTWELF

clone_size: few
v_call: TRBV7-2
cdr3_aa: ASSPYDYAYEQY

clone_size: few
v_call: TRBV4-3
cdr3_aa: ASSQEGVRAGPYNEQF

clone_size: NA
v_call: TRBV20-1
cdr3_aa: SAREIGTDTQY

clone_size: NA
v_call: TRBV11-3
cdr3_aa: ASSLAPQRELF

clone_size: many
v_call: TRBV20-1
cdr3_aa: SARRTSGREYNEQF

clone_size: NA
v_call: TRBV19
cdr3_aa: ASSALAGGPRQY

clone_size: many
v_call: TRBV5-1
cdr3_aa: ASSDLAGGTGELF

clone_size: NA
v_call: TRBV12-5
cdr3_aa: ASGSGPGELF

clone_size: many
v_call: TRBV7-2
cdr3_aa: ASSPIDSRTGELF

clone_size: NA
v_call: TRBV5-1
cdr3_aa: ASSLPQNTEAF

clone_size: few
v_call: TRBV20-1
cdr3_aa: SARRSHSGNTIY

clone_size: many
v_call: TRBV12-3/TRBV12-4
cdr3_aa: ASSLTSGRTDTQY

clone_size: NA
v_call: TRBV20-1
cdr3_aa: SAPRGGHEQF

clone_size: many
v_call: TRBV20-1
cdr3_aa: SAQGGTDTQY

clone_size: many
v_call: TRBV20-1
cdr3_aa: SARSFGGSTDTQY

clone_size: NA
v_call: TRBV7-6
cdr3_aa: ASSLGLAGGWEETQY

clone_size: few
v_call: TRBV20-1
cdr3_aa: SAGGLEGSTIAKNIQY

clone_size: few
v_call: TRBV15
cdr3_aa: ATSREGADRTGELF

clone_size: many
v_call: TRBV20-1
cdr3_aa: SAARTEAF

clone_size: NA
v_call: TRBV20-1
cdr3_aa: SARAGSRGSNQPQH

clone_size: many
v_call: TRBV10-3
cdr3_aa: AISLDSTTDTQY

clone_size: many
v_call: TRBV29-1
cdr3_aa: SVGGRVGETQY

clone_size: NA
v_call: TRBV7-2
cdr3_aa: ASSLPRGRVGYT

clone_size: NA
v_call: TRBV3-1
cdr3_aa: ASSQSLAGTTGELF

clone_size: NA
v_call: TRBV12-3/TRBV12-4
cdr3_aa: ASSFTSGPGELF

clone_size: NA
v_call: TRBV5-1
cdr3_aa: ASSLGRSQETQY

clone_size: NA
v_call: TRBV14
cdr3_aa: ASSGRDGLYNEQF

clone_size: few
v_call: TRBV29-1
cdr3_aa: SSSLGTGFTTDTQY

clone_size: NA
v_call: TRBV20-1
cdr3_aa: SVKEAGNQPQH

clone_size: few
v_call: TRBV9
cdr3_aa: ASSLGRGVSSPLH

clone_size: many
v_call: TRBV19
cdr3_aa: AISTGANVLT

clone_size: few
v_call: TRBV7-9
cdr3_aa: ASSAMGGEEQY

clone_size: few
v_call: TRBV14
cdr3_aa: ASSQNQNSYEQY

clone_size: many
v_call: TRBV4-2
cdr3_aa: ASSQDHRDFYGYT

clone_size: few
v_call: TRBV20-1
cdr3_aa: SPGFGGSTDTQY

clone_size: NA
v_call: TRBV7-2
cdr3_aa: ASSPQQTGELF

clone_size: many
v_call: TRBV20-1
cdr3_aa: SATIPQGPGVYEQY

clone_size: NA
v_call: TRBV7-2
cdr3_aa: ASSLGPAGEETQY

clone_size: once
v_call: TRBV12-3/TRBV12-4
cdr3_aa: ASSLSSGRLGEQF

clone_size: few
v_call: TRBV7-8
cdr3_aa: ASSFQTAGEQY

clone_size: few
v_call: TRBV18
cdr3_aa: ASSPRGQGTNTEAF

clone_size: NA
v_call: TRBV7-3
cdr3_aa: ASSRTATGAPNEQF

clone_size: NA
v_call: TRBV29-1
cdr3_aa: SAVSSTGQPQH

clone_size: many
v_call: TRBV12-3/TRBV12-4
cdr3_aa: ASSRLAGTDTQY